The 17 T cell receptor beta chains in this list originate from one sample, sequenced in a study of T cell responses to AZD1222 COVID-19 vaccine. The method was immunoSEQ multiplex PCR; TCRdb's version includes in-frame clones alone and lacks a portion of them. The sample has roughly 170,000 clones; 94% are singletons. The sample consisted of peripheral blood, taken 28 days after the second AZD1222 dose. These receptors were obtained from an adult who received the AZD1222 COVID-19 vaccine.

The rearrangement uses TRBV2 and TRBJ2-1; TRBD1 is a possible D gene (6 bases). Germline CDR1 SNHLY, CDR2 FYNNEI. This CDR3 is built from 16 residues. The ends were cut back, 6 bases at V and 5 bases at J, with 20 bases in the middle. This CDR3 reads CASRAQWTVTNNEQFF. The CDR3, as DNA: TGTGCCAGCAGGGCCCAGTGGACAGTTACAAACAATGAGCAGTTCTTC.

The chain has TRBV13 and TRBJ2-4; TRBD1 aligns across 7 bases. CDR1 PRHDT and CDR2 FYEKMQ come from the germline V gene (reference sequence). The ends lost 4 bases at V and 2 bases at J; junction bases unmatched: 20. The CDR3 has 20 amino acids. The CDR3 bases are TGTGCCAGCAGCTGGATCCGGGACAGAGTCGGCAAAGACCCCAAAAACATTCAGTACTTC. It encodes CASSWIRDRVGKDPKNIQYF.

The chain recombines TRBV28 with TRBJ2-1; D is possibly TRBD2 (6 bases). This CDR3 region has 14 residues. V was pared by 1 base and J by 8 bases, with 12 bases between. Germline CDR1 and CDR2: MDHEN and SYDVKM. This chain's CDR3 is CASSLSGELDEQFF. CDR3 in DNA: TGTGCCAGCAGTTTATCGGGAGAGTTAGATGAGCAGTTCTTC.

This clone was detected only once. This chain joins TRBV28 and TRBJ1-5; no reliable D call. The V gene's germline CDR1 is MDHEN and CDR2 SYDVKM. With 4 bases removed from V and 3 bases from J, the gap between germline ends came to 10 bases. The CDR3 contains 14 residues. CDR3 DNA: TGTGCCAGCAGTTGGGCAGGTCCCAATCAGCCCCAGCATTTT. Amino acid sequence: CASSWAGPNQPQHF.

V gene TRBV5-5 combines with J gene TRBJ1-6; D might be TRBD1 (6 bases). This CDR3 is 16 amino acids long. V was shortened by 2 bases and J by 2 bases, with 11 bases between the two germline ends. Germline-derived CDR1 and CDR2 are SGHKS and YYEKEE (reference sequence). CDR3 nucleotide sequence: TGTGCCAGCAGCTTCTTAACAGGGCCCTATAATTCACCCCTCCACTTT. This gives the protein CASSFLTGPYNSPLHF.

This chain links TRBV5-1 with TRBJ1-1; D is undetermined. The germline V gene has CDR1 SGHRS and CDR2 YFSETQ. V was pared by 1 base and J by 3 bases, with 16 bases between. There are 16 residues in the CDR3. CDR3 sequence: CASSLSSHFGDTEAFF. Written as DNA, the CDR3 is TGCGCCAGCAGCTTGAGTTCCCACTTCGGGGACACTGAAGCTTTCTTT.

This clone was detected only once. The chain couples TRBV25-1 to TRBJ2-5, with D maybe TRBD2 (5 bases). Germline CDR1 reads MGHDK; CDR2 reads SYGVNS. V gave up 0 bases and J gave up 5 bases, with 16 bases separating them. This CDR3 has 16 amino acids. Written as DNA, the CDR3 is TGTGCCAGCAGTGAATATGGCGGGCTCTCTGGGGAGACCCAGTACTTC. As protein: CASSEYGGLSGETQYF.

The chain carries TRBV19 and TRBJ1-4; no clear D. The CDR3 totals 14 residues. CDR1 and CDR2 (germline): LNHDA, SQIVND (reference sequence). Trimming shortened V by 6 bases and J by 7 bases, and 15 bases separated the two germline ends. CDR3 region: CASSQLGRIEKLFF. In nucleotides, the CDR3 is TGTGCCAGTAGCCAACTCGGACGGATTGAAAAACTGTTTTTT.

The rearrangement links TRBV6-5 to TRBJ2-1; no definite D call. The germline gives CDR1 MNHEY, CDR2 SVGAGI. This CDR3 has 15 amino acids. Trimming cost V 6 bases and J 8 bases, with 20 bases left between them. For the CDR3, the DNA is TGTGCCAGCAGAACCCTTGCCGGCGCACACGATGAGCAGTTCTTC. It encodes CASRTLAGAHDEQFF.

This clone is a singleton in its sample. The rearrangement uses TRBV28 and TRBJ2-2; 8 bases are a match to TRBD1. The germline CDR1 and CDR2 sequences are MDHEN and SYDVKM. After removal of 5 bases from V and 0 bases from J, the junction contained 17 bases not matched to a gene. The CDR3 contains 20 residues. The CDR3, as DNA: TGTGCCAGCAGTCCCCGCTACGCCAGGGGGCAACTCACGAACACCGGGGAGCTGTTTTTT. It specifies CASSPRYARGQLTNTGELFF.

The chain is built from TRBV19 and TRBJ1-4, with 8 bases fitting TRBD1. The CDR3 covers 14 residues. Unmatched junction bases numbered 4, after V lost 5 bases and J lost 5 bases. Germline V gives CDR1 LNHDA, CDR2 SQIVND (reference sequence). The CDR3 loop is CASSPDRVNEKLFF. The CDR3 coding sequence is TGTGCCAGTAGTCCGGACAGGGTCAATGAAAAACTGTTTTTT.

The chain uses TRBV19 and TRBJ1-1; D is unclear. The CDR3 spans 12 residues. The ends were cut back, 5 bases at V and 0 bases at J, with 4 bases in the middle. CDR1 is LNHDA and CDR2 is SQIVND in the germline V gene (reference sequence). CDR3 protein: CASSWVNTEAFF. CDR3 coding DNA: TGTGCCAGTAGTTGGGTGAACACTGAAGCTTTCTTT.

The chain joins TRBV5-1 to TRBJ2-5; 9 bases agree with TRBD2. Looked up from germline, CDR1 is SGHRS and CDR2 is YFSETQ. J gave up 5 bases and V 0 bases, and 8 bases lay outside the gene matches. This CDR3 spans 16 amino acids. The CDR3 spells CASSLGSGTSRETQYF. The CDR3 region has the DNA TGCGCCAGCAGCTTGGGGTCCGGGACTAGCAGGGAGACCCAGTACTTC.

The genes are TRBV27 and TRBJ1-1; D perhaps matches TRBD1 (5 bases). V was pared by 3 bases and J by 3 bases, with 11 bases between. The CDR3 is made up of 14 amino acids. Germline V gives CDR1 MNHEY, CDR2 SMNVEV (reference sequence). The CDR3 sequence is CASSFGDGYTEAFF. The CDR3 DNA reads TGTGCCAGCAGTTTCGGGGACGGTTACACTGAAGCTTTCTTT.

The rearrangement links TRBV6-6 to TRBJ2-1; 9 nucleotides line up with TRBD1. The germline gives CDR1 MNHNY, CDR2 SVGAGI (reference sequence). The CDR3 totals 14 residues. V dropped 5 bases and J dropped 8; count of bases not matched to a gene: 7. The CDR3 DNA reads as TGTGCCAGCAGTACGGGACAGGGAGGGGATGAGCAGTTCTTC. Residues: CASSTGQGGDEQFF.

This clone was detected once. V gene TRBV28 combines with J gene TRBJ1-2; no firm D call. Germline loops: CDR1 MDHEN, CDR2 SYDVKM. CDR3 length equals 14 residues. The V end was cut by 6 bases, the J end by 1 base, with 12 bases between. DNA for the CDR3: TGTGCCAGCAGGTCACGCTTTGGTAACTATGGCTACACCTTC. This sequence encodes CASRSRFGNYGYTF.

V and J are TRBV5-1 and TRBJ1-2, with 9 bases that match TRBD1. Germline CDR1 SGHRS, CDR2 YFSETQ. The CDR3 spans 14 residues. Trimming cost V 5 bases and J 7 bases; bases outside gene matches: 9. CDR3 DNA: TGCGCCAGCAGTTCGATTGACAGGGGGGTTGGCTACACCTTC. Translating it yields CASSSIDRGVGYTF.